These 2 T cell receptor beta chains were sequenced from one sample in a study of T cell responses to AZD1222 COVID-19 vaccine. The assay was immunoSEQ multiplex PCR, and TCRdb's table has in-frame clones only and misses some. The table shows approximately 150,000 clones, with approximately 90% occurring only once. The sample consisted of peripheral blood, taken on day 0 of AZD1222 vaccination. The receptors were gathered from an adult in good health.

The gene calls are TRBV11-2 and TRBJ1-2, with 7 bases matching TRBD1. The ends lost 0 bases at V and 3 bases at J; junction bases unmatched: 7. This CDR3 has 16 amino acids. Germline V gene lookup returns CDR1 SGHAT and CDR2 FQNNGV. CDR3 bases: TGTGCCAGCAGCTTAGAGGACAGGCCCTCTTACTATGGCTACACCTTC. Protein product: CASSLEDRPSYYGYTF.

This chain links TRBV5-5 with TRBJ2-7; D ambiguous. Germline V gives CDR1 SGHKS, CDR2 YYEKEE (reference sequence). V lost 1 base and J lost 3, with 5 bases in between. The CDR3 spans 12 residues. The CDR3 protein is CASSLYFYEQYF. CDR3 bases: TGTGCCAGCAGCTTGTATTTCTACGAGCAGTACTTC.